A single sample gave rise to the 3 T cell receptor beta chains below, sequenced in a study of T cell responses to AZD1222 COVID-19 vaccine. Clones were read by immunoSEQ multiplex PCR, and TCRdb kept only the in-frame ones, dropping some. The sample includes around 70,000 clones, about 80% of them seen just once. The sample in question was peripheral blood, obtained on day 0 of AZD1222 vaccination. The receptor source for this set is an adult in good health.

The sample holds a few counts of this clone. CDR3 in DNA: TGTGCCAGCAGCCCTCGGGGAGGGACCCGCGACACTGAAGCTTTCTTT. It translates to CASSPRGGTRDTEAFF. This chain joins TRBV5-6 and TRBJ1-1; D possibly corresponds to TRBD1 (5 bases). Germline V gives CDR1 SGHDT, CDR2 YYEEEE. V lost 4 bases and J lost 3, with 19 bases in between. The CDR3 spans 16 residues.

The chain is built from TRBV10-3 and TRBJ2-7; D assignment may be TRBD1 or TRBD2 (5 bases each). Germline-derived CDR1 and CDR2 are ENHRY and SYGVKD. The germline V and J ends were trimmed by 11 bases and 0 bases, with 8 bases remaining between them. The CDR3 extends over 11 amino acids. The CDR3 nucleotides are TGTGCCTCCGGGGCCTCCTACGAGCAGTACTTC. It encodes CASGASYEQYF.

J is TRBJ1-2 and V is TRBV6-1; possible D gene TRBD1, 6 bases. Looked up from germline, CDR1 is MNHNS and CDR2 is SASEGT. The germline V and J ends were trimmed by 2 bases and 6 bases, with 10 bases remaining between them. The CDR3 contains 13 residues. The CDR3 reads CASSERSGDGYTF. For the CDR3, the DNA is TGTGCCAGCAGTGAACGTTCAGGGGATGGCTACACCTTC.